The next 19 T cell receptor beta chains were all read from a single sample in a study of regulatory T cells in long-lasting Graves disease. Researchers made TCR beta libraries by using iRepertoire HTBI primers and running Arm-PCR on CDR3 regions. Using its own MiXCR run on the multiplex PCR reads, TCRdb lists one record per CDR3 protein. The sample shows hundreds of thousands of distinct CDR3 sequences, 15% to 20% of them seen only once. The time point is: newly diagnosed GD, antithyroid drugs for less than 3 months. PBMC-derived RNA was used for the TCR library. These data also formed part of another study, on T cells in Graves' hyperthyroidism and ophthalmopathy.

The sample was peripheral blood mononuclear cells (PBMCs), taken at new diagnosis, from a patient treated with antithyroid drugs. These receptors all come from a middle-aged woman with Graves disease.

The gene calls are TRBV5-1 and TRBJ2-1, with 8 bases fitting TRBD1. The CDR3 covers 13 residues. J gave up 8 bases and V 4 bases, and 5 bases lay outside the gene matches. Looked up from germline, CDR1 is SGHRS and CDR2 is YFSETQ. DNA for the CDR3: TGCGCCAGCAGCCCATCAGGGGGCCATGAGCAGTTCTTC. Translation: CASSPSGGHEQFF.

Ten or more counts support this clonotype. The chain joins TRBV12-3 or TRBV12-4 to TRBJ2-1; D may be TRBD1 or TRBD2 (6 bases each). Trimming stripped 7 bases from V and 2 bases from J, with 15 bases between. The CDR3 has 15 amino acids. The CDR3 region has the DNA TGTGCCAGCACGGAGGGGGTGGGTCCCTACAATGAGCAGTTCTTC. Its translation is CASTEGVGPYNEQFF.

This clonotype was recorded at least ten times. The gene calls are TRBV6-1 and TRBJ1-1, with unresolved D. V was trimmed by 11 bases and J by 12 bases, leaving 19 bases between them. CDR3 length: 11 amino acids. Germline V gene sequence: CDR1 MNHNS, CDR2 SASEGT. CDR3 in amino acids: CALLLGFGTFF. The CDR3 DNA sequence: TGTGCCCTCCTCCTTGGGTTTGGAACTTTCTTT.

This chain joins TRBV19 and TRBJ2-1; D gene ambiguous. There are 13 residues in the CDR3. V was cut by 3 bases and J by 6 bases, with 9 bases left in between. The germline V gene has CDR1 LNHDA and CDR2 SQIVND (reference sequence). DNA of the CDR3: TGTGCCAGTAGTATCAGGCAGAGCAATGAGCAGTTCTTC. Translated, it gives CASSIRQSNEQFF.

This clonotype was seen at least ten times. The chain recombines TRBV5-1 with TRBJ2-3, with D possibly being TRBD2 (6 bases). V lost 6 bases to trimming and J lost 5 bases, with 10 bases between them. Germline CDR1 is SGHRS and CDR2 is YFSETQ. The CDR3 sequence is 12 residues long. The CDR3 sequence: CASTAGIDTQYF. CDR3 coding DNA: TGCGCCAGCACCGCGGGGATAGATACGCAGTATTTT.

This clonotype appeared many times. The rearrangement links TRBV2 to TRBJ2-2, with TRBD1 identical over 8 bases. V dropped 4 bases and J dropped 5; count of bases not matched to a gene: 3. CDR1 SNHLY and CDR2 FYNNEI come from the germline V gene. The CDR3 runs to 14 residues. The CDR3 reads CASSATGGTGELFF. The CDR3, as DNA: TGTGCCAGCAGTGCTACAGGGGGGACCGGGGAGCTGTTTTTT.

This clonotype was found a few times. The chain combines TRBV29-1 with TRBJ1-6; no clear D. Germline assignment: CDR1 SQVTM and CDR2 ANQGSEA. The CDR3 is made up of 13 amino acids. Trimming pared 4 bases from V and 9 bases from J, leaving 13 bases between. In DNA form, the CDR3 reads TGCAGCGTTGCAGAGGAGGATGGTTCACCCCTCCACTTT. This translates into CSVAEEDGSPLHF.

This clonotype was observed many times. An end of the junction differs from the germline gene, which may be a read error. This chain joins TRBV28 and TRBJ1-1; no firm D call. This CDR3 region has 11 residues. The germline V gene encodes CDR1 MDHEN and CDR2 SYDVKM. DNA of the CDR3: TGTGCCAGCAGTCCCCGCCGCTCGCCTGTATTT. Translated: CASSPRRSPVF.

This clonotype showed up many times. One end of the junction is discordant with germline, which a read error may explain. The gene calls are TRBV5-1 and TRBJ2-2; D not resolved. The CDR3 extends over 13 amino acids. Germline CDR1 reads SGHRS; CDR2 reads YFSETQ. CDR3 sequence: CASSWQNTGELFF. In nucleotides, the CDR3 is TGTGCCAGCAGTTGGCAGAACACCGGGGAGCTGTTTTTT.

This clonotype was detected many times. The chain couples TRBV2 to TRBJ2-5, with TRBD1 matching over 8 bases. The V gene's germline CDR1 is SNHLY and CDR2 FYNNEI. The CDR3 totals 14 residues. The V and J ends lost 6 bases and 1 base, in that order; junction bases with no gene match: 4. CDR3 sequence reads: CASSGDRSQETQYF. CDR3 nucleotide sequence: TGTGCCAGCAGCGGGGACAGGAGCCAAGAGACCCAGTACTTC.

This clonotype appeared a few times. The rearrangement links TRBV2 to TRBJ2-7; 9 positions agree with TRBD1. This CDR3 has 17 residues. Trimming took 4 bases from V and 1 from J; bases not matched to a gene: 11. CDR1 and CDR2 from the germline V gene are SNHLY and FYNNEI. The CDR3 is CASSGRGQGLSSYEQYF. CDR3 DNA: TGTGCCAGCAGTGGCAGGGGACAGGGCCTGTCATCCTACGAGCAGTACTTC.

This clonotype was detected many times. V is TRBV30 and J is TRBJ2-1; 15 bases align to TRBD2. In germline, CDR1 is GTSNPN, CDR2 SVGIG (reference sequence). This CDR3 has 13 amino acids. V dropped 5 bases and J dropped 10; count of bases not matched to a gene: 3. The CDR3 reads CAWRGTSGGEQFF. CDR3 DNA: TGTGCCTGGCGCGGGACTAGCGGGGGGGAGCAGTTCTTC.

This clonotype was counted ten times or more. The gene calls are TRBV27 and TRBJ2-7; no reliable D call. V lost 8 bases, J lost 5 bases, and 10 bases lay in between. The CDR3 consists of 11 residues. The V gene's germline CDR1 is MNHEY and CDR2 SMNVEV (reference sequence). CDR3 DNA sequence: TGTGCCAGCGCCCAGAACGACGAGCAGTACTTC. It codes for CASAQNDEQYF.

This clonotype was picked up a small number of times. The V gene is TRBV6-1, the J gene TRBJ2-3, with 11 bases that match TRBD2. CDR1 is MNHNS and CDR2 is SASEGT in the germline V gene. With V trimmed by 5 bases and J by 2 bases, 6 bases remained unmatched. The length of the CDR3 is 16 residues. This CDR3 is CASSRLAGPPTDTQYF. Written as DNA, the CDR3 is TGTGCCAGCAGTAGACTAGCGGGGCCTCCCACAGATACGCAGTATTTT.

This chain uses TRBV11-2 with TRBJ1-1; D perhaps matches TRBD1 (6 bases). CDR3 size: 15 residues. Trimming shortened V by 2 bases and J by 4 bases, and 14 bases separated the two germline ends. Looked up from germline, CDR1 is SGHAT and CDR2 is FQNNGV. The CDR3: CASSLRGGGRTEAFF. The CDR3 bases are TGTGCCAGCAGCTTAAGGGGGGGAGGTCGCACTGAAGCTTTCTTT.

This clonotype was recorded at least ten times. A read error may account for a junction end that differs from germline. This rearrangement joins TRBV3-1 to TRBJ1-1; no definite D call. From germline, CDR1 is LGHDT and CDR2 YNNKEL (reference sequence). The CDR3 loop spans 14 amino acids. The CDR3 loop is CANSQEVSNTEAFF. The CDR3 region has the DNA TGTGCCAACAGCCAAGAAGTGTCGAACACTGAAGCTTTCTTT.

This clonotype has at least ten counts. V is TRBV3-1 and J is TRBJ1-6, with D unresolved. Germline lookup yields CDR1 LGHDT and CDR2 YNNKEL (reference sequence). Trimming took off 4 bases at V and 6 bases at J, with 13 bases between the two ends. The CDR3 is 15 residues long. The CDR3 nucleotides are TGTGCCAGCAGCCTTCTCGGACGGACTAATTCACCCCTCCACTTT. Translating gives CASSLLGRTNSPLHF. The complete variable domain, with remaining parts taken from reference TRBV3-1 and TRBJ1-6, reads DTAVSQTPKYLVTQMGNDKSIKCEQNLGHDTMYWYKQDSKKFLKIMFSYNNKELIINETVPNRFSPKSPDKAHLNLHINSLELGDSAVYFCASSLLGRTNSPLHFGNGTRLTVT.

This clonotype appeared many times. The chain employs TRBV12-3 or TRBV12-4 and TRBJ1-1, with D uncertain. The CDR3 totals 14 residues. With 6 bases removed from V and 1 base from J, the gap between germline ends came to 12 bases. CDR3 region: CASSRDAGNTEAFF. In DNA, the CDR3 is TGTGCCAGCAGCCGAGATGCGGGGAACACTGAAGCTTTCTTT.

The table lists this clonotype with a few counts. In DNA, the CDR3 is TGCGCCAGCAGCCGGGGCAAGGGGGAGGGATCACCCCTCCACTTT. It is translated as CASSRGKGEGSPLHF. The V and J genes are TRBV4-1 and TRBJ1-6, with D possibly matching TRBD1 (6 bases). This CDR3 comprises 15 residues. Looked up from germline, CDR1 is MGHRA and CDR2 is YSYEKL. V shed 4 bases and J shed 10 bases, with 17 bases lying between them.